This paragraph covers one T cell receptor beta chain sequence. This record belongs to a study of T cell repertoires in ileal Crohn's disease. Germline lookup yields CDR1 LGHNA and CDR2 YNFKEQ. The CDR3 runs 16 residues. J gave up 1 base and V 0 bases, and 3 bases lay outside the gene matches. Sequencing was performed with immunoSEQ multiplex PCR; in TCRdb, only in-frame clones are kept and a portion is missing. This table has about 8,400 clones, around 78% appearing once. The TCR sequence derives from an adult with Crohn's disease. V usage is TRBV4-2 and J usage is TRBJ2-5; 9 bases match TRBD2. Material for sequencing was ileal tissue. The chain's CDR3 is CASSQEGGGAQETQYF. CDR3 bases: TGTGCCAGCAGCCAAGAAGGCGGGGGGGCCCAAGAGACCCAGTACTTC.